These 15 T cell receptor beta chains share one sample of origin, sequenced in a study of cytomegalovirus exposure and HLA in healthy donors (dated by TCRdb to 2016 to 2017). The library was generated by the immunoSEQ multiplex PCR assay. For the multiplex PCR, a mixture combining 60 forward primers for TCR Vbeta segments and 13 reverse primers for TCR Jbeta segments was used. Entries here come from immuneACCESS through TCRdb and include only in-frame sequences with V and J called. Some clones fail to appear in such tables; in the studies checked, an unresolved V gene covers under half of the shortfall, and the cause of the remainder is unknown. The sample contains roughly 150,000 clones, about 75% of them found a single time. Around 11% of the sample belongs to the ten largest clones. Sequencing used PBMCs. These receptors originate from a man aged 18 to 30 in good health and CMV-seropositive.

The chain carries TRBV2 and TRBJ1-2; no firm D call. V lost 8 bases to trimming and J lost 8 bases, with 12 bases between them. The CDR3 length is 11 residues. Germline CDR1 is SNHLY and CDR2 is FYNNEI. The CDR3 nucleotides read TGTGCCAGCTTAAAAACGGGGGGCTACACCTTC. Protein sequence: CASLKTGGYTF. Full variable domain (outside the CDR3, taken from reference TRBV2 and TRBJ1-2): EPEVTQTPSHQVTQMGQEVILRCVPISNHLYFYWYRQILGQKVEFLVSFYNNEISEKSEIFDDQFSVERPDGSNFTLKIRSTKLEDSAMYFCASLKTGGYTFGSGTRLTVV.

DNA for the CDR3: TGTGCCAGCAGCGGACAGATCGGCTCTGGGGCCAACGTCCTGACTTTC. It yields the protein CASSGQIGSGANVLTF. V and J are TRBV27 and TRBJ2-6; D may be TRBD1 (6 bases). From germline, CDR1 is MNHEY and CDR2 SMNVEV (reference sequence). The CDR3 is made up of 16 amino acids. The V and J ends lost 6 bases and 0 bases respectively, with 12 bases between them. Using reference TRBV27 and TRBJ2-6 for the parts outside the CDR3, the full variable domain is EAQVTQNPRYLITVTGKKLTVTCSQNMNHEYMSWYRQDPGLGLRQIYYSMNVEVTDKGDVPEGYKVSRKEKRNFPLILESPSPNQTSLYFCASSGQIGSGANVLTFGAGSRLTVL.

Concerning this clone: Germline is not matched at one junction end, which may reflect a read error. The rearrangement links TRBV6-6 to TRBJ2-7; 11 bases are shared with TRBD1. CDR3 length: 15 residues. Germline V CDR1 and CDR2: MNHNY, SVGAGI (reference sequence). The CDR3, as DNA: TGTCCCAGCAGCCCGGGACAGGGGGTCTCCTACGAGCAGTACTTC. Its translation: CPSSPGQGVSYEQYF.

This sequence joins TRBV19 and TRBJ2-1; 9 nucleotides align to TRBD2. The trim removed 3 bases at V and 6 bases at J, leaving 3 bases unmatched. The CDR3 has 14 residues. Germline V gene sequence: CDR1 LNHDA, CDR2 SQIVND (reference sequence). CDR3 loop: CASSIGTSPNEQFF. CDR3 coding DNA: TGTGCCAGTAGTATCGGGACTAGCCCCAATGAGCAGTTCTTC. The full variable domain, completed using reference TRBV19 and TRBJ2-1, is DGGITQSPKYLFRKEGQNVTLSCEQNLNHDAMYWYRQDPGQGLRLIYYSQIVNDFQKGDIAEGYSVSREKKESFPLTVTSAQKNPTAFYLCASSIGTSPNEQFFGPGTRLTVL.

The chain is built from TRBV27 and TRBJ1-1; tentatively, D is TRBD1 (6 bases). The V and J ends lost 4 bases and 3 bases respectively, with 12 bases between them. CDR1 and CDR2 from the germline V gene are MNHEY and SMNVEV (reference sequence). The CDR3 has 14 amino acids. CDR3 residues: CASSSFRGYTEAFF. The CDR3 DNA follows: TGTGCCAGCAGTTCCTTCAGGGGATACACTGAAGCTTTCTTT.

Only a few counts were recorded for this clone. The V and J genes are TRBV6-6 and TRBJ2-7; TRBD1 is a possible D gene (6 bases). Trimming shortened V by 6 bases and J by 0 bases, and 15 bases separated the two germline ends. Germline CDR1 reads MNHNY; CDR2 reads SVGAGI (reference sequence). The CDR3 totals 15 residues. The CDR3 reads CASRRNRESSYEQYF. For the CDR3, the DNA is TGTGCCAGCAGGCGGAACAGGGAAAGCTCCTACGAGCAGTACTTC.

Remarks on this clone: One end of the junction is discordant with germline, which a read error may explain. The chain recombines TRBV6-5 with TRBJ1-1, with D possibly being TRBD1 (5 bases). Germline V lookup: CDR1 MNHEY, CDR2 SVGAGI. The CDR3 is made up of 15 amino acids. The CDR3 coding sequence is TGTCCCAGCAGTTACTCGGGGCAGGGTTCCACTGAAGCTTTCTTT. This sequence encodes CPSSYSGQGSTEAFF.

The genes are TRBV13 and TRBJ2-7; 12 positions agree with TRBD2. Germline trimming cut 4 bases from V and 7 bases from J; bases unmatched to any gene: 8. Germline V gene lookup returns CDR1 PRHDT and CDR2 FYEKMQ (reference sequence). The CDR3 loop spans 15 amino acids. CDR3 region: CASSSRLAGVGEQYF. The CDR3 DNA sequence: TGTGCCAGCAGCTCCAGACTAGCGGGAGTGGGGGAGCAGTACTTC.

This chain joins TRBV4-1 and TRBJ2-1; D may be TRBD1 (5 bases). Trimming stripped 1 base from V and 6 bases from J, with 10 bases between. The germline V gene encodes CDR1 MGHRA and CDR2 YSYEKL. This CDR3 is built from 14 residues. CDR3 protein: CASSQVSGLNEQFF. In DNA form, the CDR3 reads TGCGCCAGCAGCCAAGTCTCAGGGCTCAATGAGCAGTTCTTC.

J is TRBJ1-1 and V is TRBV28; no firm D call. From germline, CDR1 is MDHEN and CDR2 SYDVKM. V was shortened by 6 bases and J by 2 bases, with 4 bases between the two germline ends. The length of the CDR3 is 11 residues. CDR3 sequence: CASRLNTEAFF. The CDR3 DNA is TGTGCCAGCAGACTTAACACTGAAGCTTTCTTT.

This clone was counted between two and nine times. The chain recombines TRBV5-1 with TRBJ1-5; D perhaps matches TRBD1 (5 bases). Trimming took 0 bases from V and 4 from J, leaving 14 bases between them. CDR3 length: 16 residues. CDR1 and CDR2 from the germline V gene are SGHRS and YFSETQ. CDR3 bases: TGCGCCAGCAGCTTGGACGGTTCGGGGGTAAATCAGCCCCAGCATTTT. It yields the protein CASSLDGSGVNQPQHF.

This clone was recorded a few times. J is TRBJ2-5 and V is TRBV4-1; D not certain. Trimming removed 0 bases from V and 1 base from J, with 15 bases in between. Germline V CDR1 and CDR2: MGHRA, YSYEKL. This CDR3 contains 17 residues. CDR3 loop: CASSQDLTRATQETQYF. The CDR3 DNA reads as TGCGCCAGCAGCCAAGATCTTACTCGAGCGACCCAAGAGACCCAGTACTTC.

There are a few counts of this clone. The CDR3 spells CSASQGITQYF. The CDR3, as DNA: TGCAGTGCAAGCCAGGGTATAACGCAGTATTTT. The V call is TRBV20-1, the J call TRBJ2-3, with D tentatively TRBD1 (5 bases). CDR1 DFQATT and CDR2 SNEGSKA come from the germline V gene (reference sequence). The CDR3 has 11 residues. Deletions cut 6 bases from V and 9 bases from J, with 13 bases between.

This clone showed up just a few times. This rearrangement joins TRBV15 to TRBJ1-5, with a weak D call TRBD1 (5 bases). The CDR3 is 16 residues long. Germline V lookup: CDR1 LNHNV, CDR2 YYDKDF (reference sequence). Trimming shortened V by 0 bases and J by 5 bases, and 14 bases separated the two germline ends. CDR3 nucleotide sequence: TGTGCCACCAGCAGAGATCAGGTAGGGGTGGATCAGCCCCAGCATTTT. This encodes CATSRDQVGVDQPQHF.

This clone is a singleton in its sample. The rearrangement joins TRBV27 to TRBJ2-2; TRBD1 matches 8 bases. The germline gives CDR1 MNHEY, CDR2 SMNVEV (reference sequence). The CDR3 is 14 amino acids. The J segment lost 3 bases and the V segment lost 4 bases, leaving 1 base of the junction unmatched. CDR3 bases: TGTGCCAGCAGTTACAGGGGGGACACCGGGGAGCTGTTTTTT. As protein: CASSYRGDTGELFF.